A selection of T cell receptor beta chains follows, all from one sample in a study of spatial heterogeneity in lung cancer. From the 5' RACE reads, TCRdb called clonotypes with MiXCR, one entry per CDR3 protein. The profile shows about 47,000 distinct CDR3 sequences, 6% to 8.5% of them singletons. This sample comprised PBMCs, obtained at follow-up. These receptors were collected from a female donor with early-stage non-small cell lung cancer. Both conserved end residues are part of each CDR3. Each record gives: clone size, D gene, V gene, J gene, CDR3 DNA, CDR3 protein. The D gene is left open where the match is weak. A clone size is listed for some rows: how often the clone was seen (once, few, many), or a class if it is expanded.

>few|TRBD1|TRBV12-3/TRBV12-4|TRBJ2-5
TGTGCCAGCAGCCGCAATCAGGGGGCGCGACAAGAGACCCAGTACTTC
CASSRNQGARQETQYF
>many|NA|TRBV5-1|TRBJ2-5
TGCGCCAGCAGCCGACAGTCTGGCGAGACCCAGTACTTC
CASSRQSGETQYF
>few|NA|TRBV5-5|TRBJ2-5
TGTGCCAGCAGCTTGGGATTGCAGGGAATCCGCCCAGAGACCCAGTACTTC
CASSLGLQGIRPETQYF
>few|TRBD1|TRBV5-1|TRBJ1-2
TGCGCCAGCAGCTCAACAGGGGACTATGGCTACACCTTC
CASSSTGDYGYTF
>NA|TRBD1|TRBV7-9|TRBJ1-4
TGTGCCAGCAGCTTAACCGGGACAGGGGGTGAAAAACTGTTTTTT
CASSLTGTGGEKLFF
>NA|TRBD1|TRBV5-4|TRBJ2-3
TGTGCCAGCAGCTTTCCCGGGACAGAAACAGATACGCAGTATTTT
CASSFPGTETDTQYF
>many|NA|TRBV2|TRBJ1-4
TGTGCCAGCAGTGAAATGGGGAGGCGAGAAAAACTGTTTTTT
CASSEMGRREKLFF
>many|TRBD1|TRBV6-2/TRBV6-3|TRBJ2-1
TGTGCCGCCAGGGACAGGCGCTCTGAGCAGTTCTTC
CAARDRRSEQFF
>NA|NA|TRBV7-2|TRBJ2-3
TGTGCCAGCAGCTTAGGCATCGGGGGCTGGGGAGATACGCAGTATTTT
CASSLGIGGWGDTQYF
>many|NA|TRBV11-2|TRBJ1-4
TGTGCCAGCAGACCGCTGAAGACACTGAGGGGGAAACTGTTTTTT
CASRPLKTLRGKLFF
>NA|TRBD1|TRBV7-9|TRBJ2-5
TGTGCCAGCAGCTTAGCGTTGGGACAGCAAGAGACCCAGTACTTC
CASSLALGQQETQYF
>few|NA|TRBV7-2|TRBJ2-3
TGTGCCAGCAGCCGCGAGCGGGGCCAGGGACACGATACGCAGTATTTT
CASSRERGQGHDTQYF
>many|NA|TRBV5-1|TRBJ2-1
TGCGCCAGCAGCTTGGTCCCACCAGGTAACGATGAGCAGTTCTTC
CASSLVPPGNDEQFF
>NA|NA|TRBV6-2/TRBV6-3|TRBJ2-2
TGTGCCAGCAGTTACGGTGCTTTTTTGAACACCGGGGAGCTGTTTTTT
CASSYGAFLNTGELFF
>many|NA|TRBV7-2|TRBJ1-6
TGTGCCAGCAGCCTGAGTGGGGCCGCAGTACCCCTCCACTTT
CASSLSGAAVPLHF
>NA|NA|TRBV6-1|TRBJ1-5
TGTGCCAGCAGCTGGGCAGGGAGTAGCAATCAGCCCCAGCATTTT
CASSWAGSSNQPQHF